The rows below give T cell receptor beta chains drawn from one sample of a study of blood T cell repertoires in COVID-19. Method: immunoSEQ multiplex PCR; TCRdb's copy keeps in-frame clones and lacks some. Among roughly 220,000 clones listed, 80% to 90% were seen once. Source material: PBMCs or T cells enriched from blood (not recorded which). The receptors were gathered from a woman aged 40 to 50 with acute COVID-19. CDR3s include the opening cysteine and the closing phenylalanine or tryptophan. A D gene is named only where the DNA matches it firmly. Size is omitted from some rows. Given values are once, few, many or a class for expanded clones.

clone_size: once
d_call: NA
v_call: TRBV5-1
j_call: TRBJ2-2
cdr3_aa: CASSLGLSNTGELFF
cdr3_nt: TGCGCCAGCAGCCTAGGACTGTCGAACACCGGGGAGCTGTTTTTT

clone_size: once
d_call: NA
v_call: TRBV27
j_call: TRBJ1-6
cdr3_aa: CASSLSGGIYNSPLHF
cdr3_nt: TGTGCCAGCAGTTTATCGGGCGGGATTTATAATTCACCCCTCCACTTT

clone_size: NA
d_call: TRBD1
v_call: TRBV4-3
j_call: TRBJ2-1
cdr3_aa: CASSQTGTGPQNEQFF
cdr3_nt: TGCGCCAGCAGCCAGACCGGGACAGGCCCCCAGAATGAGCAGTTCTTC

clone_size: NA
d_call: NA
v_call: TRBV5-1
j_call: TRBJ2-3
cdr3_aa: CASSPEATNTDTQYF
cdr3_nt: TGCGCCAGCAGCCCGGAGGCGACTAACACAGATACGCAGTATTTT

clone_size: NA
d_call: NA
v_call: TRBV28
j_call: TRBJ2-3
cdr3_aa: CASSLAQAGGTQYF
cdr3_nt: TGTGCCAGCAGTTTAGCACAGGCTGGCGGTACGCAGTATTTT

clone_size: NA
d_call: TRBD1
v_call: TRBV18
j_call: TRBJ1-2
cdr3_aa: CASSPPGQGASGRGYTF
cdr3_nt: TGTGCCAGCTCACCGCCGGGACAGGGGGCGAGTGGGAGAGGCTACACCTTC

clone_size: few
d_call: NA
v_call: TRBV6-5
j_call: TRBJ2-3
cdr3_aa: CASRRDTSSYTQYF
cdr3_nt: TGTGCCAGCAGGAGGGATACTAGTTCGTATACGCAGTATTTT

clone_size: NA
d_call: NA
v_call: TRBV19
j_call: TRBJ1-1
cdr3_aa: CASSSLQAPTTALTEAFF
cdr3_nt: TGTGCCAGTAGTTCTCTACAGGCGCCGACCACCGCCCTCACTGAAGCTTTCTTT

clone_size: NA
d_call: NA
v_call: TRBV19
j_call: TRBJ2-4
cdr3_aa: CASTPSSAQNIQYF
cdr3_nt: TGTGCCAGTACCCCTAGCTCAGCCCAAAACATTCAGTACTTC

clone_size: NA
d_call: TRBD2
v_call: TRBV5-8
j_call: TRBJ2-2
cdr3_aa: CASSLGWTRVNTGELFF
cdr3_nt: TGTGCCAGCAGCTTGGGCTGGACTAGGGTGAATACCGGGGAGCTGTTTTTT

clone_size: few
d_call: NA
v_call: TRBV7-8
j_call: TRBJ1-3
cdr3_aa: CASSEPGLLNTIYF
cdr3_nt: TGTGCCAGCAGCGAACCGGGACTTCTAAACACCATATATTTT

clone_size: NA
d_call: NA
v_call: TRBV5-1
j_call: TRBJ2-5
cdr3_aa: CASSLALQETQYF
cdr3_nt: TGCGCCAGCAGCTTGGCATTGCAAGAGACCCAGTACTTC

clone_size: few
d_call: NA
v_call: TRBV7-9
j_call: TRBJ1-1
cdr3_aa: CASTASRGLNTEAFF
cdr3_nt: TGTGCCAGCACCGCCTCGAGGGGGTTGAACACTGAAGCTTTCTTT

clone_size: few
d_call: TRBD2
v_call: TRBV3-1/TRBV3-2
j_call: TRBJ2-1
cdr3_aa: CASSLTSGSYNEQFF
cdr3_nt: TGTGCCAGCAGCCTTACTAGCGGGAGCTACAATGAGCAGTTCTTC

clone_size: NA
d_call: NA
v_call: TRBV7-2
j_call: TRBJ2-2
cdr3_aa: CASSFYTNTGELFF
cdr3_nt: TGTGCCAGCAGCTTTTACACGAACACCGGGGAGCTGTTTTTT

clone_size: NA
d_call: NA
v_call: TRBV30
j_call: TRBJ2-1
cdr3_aa: CAWSQAAYNEQFF
cdr3_nt: TGTGCCTGGAGCCAAGCGGCCTACAATGAGCAGTTCTTC

clone_size: NA
d_call: TRBD1
v_call: TRBV9
j_call: TRBJ1-2
cdr3_aa: CASRSGTGELKGGYTF
cdr3_nt: TGTGCCAGTCGGTCCGGGACAGGCGAATTAAAGGGTGGCTACACCTTC

clone_size: NA
d_call: NA
v_call: TRBV3-1/TRBV3-2
j_call: TRBJ2-1
cdr3_aa: CASSYSGHQLNEQFF
cdr3_nt: TGTGCCAGCAGCTATAGCGGCCATCAACTCAATGAGCAGTTCTTC

clone_size: NA
d_call: NA
v_call: TRBV6-5
j_call: TRBJ2-3
cdr3_aa: CASSRLSTDTQYF
cdr3_nt: TGTGCCAGCAGCCGTCTAAGCACAGATACGCAGTATTTT

clone_size: NA
d_call: NA
v_call: TRBV7-2
j_call: TRBJ2-3
cdr3_aa: CASAGGASTDTQYF
cdr3_nt: TGTGCCAGCGCTGGTGGGGCTAGCACAGATACGCAGTATTTT

clone_size: NA
d_call: NA
v_call: TRBV5-8
j_call: TRBJ2-7
cdr3_aa: CASGTGRTASEQYF
cdr3_nt: TGTGCCAGCGGTACGGGACGGACAGCTTCCGAGCAGTACTTC

clone_size: once
d_call: NA
v_call: TRBV19
j_call: TRBJ1-2
cdr3_aa: CASRSGFVYYGYTF
cdr3_nt: TGTGCCAGTAGGTCCGGGTTTGTTTACTATGGCTACACCTTC